This passage covers 26 T cell receptor beta chains from one sample sequenced in a study of blood T cell repertoires in COVID-19. The data were produced by immunoSEQ multiplex PCR, yet TCRdb's version contains in-frame clones alone and is incomplete. The table lists tens of thousands of clones, 70% to 85% of them singletons. Sequencing was done on a sample of peripheral blood. The receptors originated from a woman aged 55-69 years with acute or convalescent COVID-19.

This chain uses TRBV11-1 with TRBJ2-7, with 8 bases that match TRBD2. Germline values: CDR1 SGHAT, CDR2 FQDESV (reference sequence). The V and J ends lost 5 bases and 6 bases, in that order; junction bases with no gene match: 15. The CDR3 is made up of 16 amino acids. The CDR3 reads CASSRATSASLGEQYF. The CDR3, as DNA: TGTGCCAGCAGCCGCGCGACTAGCGCGAGTTTGGGCGAGCAGTACTTC.

This clone has just a few counts. J is TRBJ1-1 and V is TRBV21-1; the table's D call of TRBD1 was not tested on the DNA. TRBV21-1 counts as a pseudogene. This CDR3 has 16 amino acids. The CDR3 DNA is TGTGCCAGCAGGACAGAAGGCCACAGAGCTCGGGTCGAAGCTTTCTTT. It yields the protein CASRTEGHRARVEAFF.

This chain links TRBV3-1 (or the pseudogene TRBV3-2) with TRBJ1-1; D might be TRBD1 (6 bases). Trimming shortened V by 0 bases and J by 10 bases, and 18 bases separated the two germline ends. This CDR3 region has 15 residues. Germline-derived CDR1 and CDR2 are LGHDT and YNNKEL (reference sequence). The CDR3 loop is CASSQEGTTRSGAFF. In DNA form, the CDR3 reads TGTGCCAGCAGCCAAGAGGGGACAACGCGGTCAGGAGCTTTCTTT.

The CDR3 loop is CASMRGGGNEQFF. CDR3 nucleotides: TGTGCCAGCATGCGGGGAGGAGGGAATGAGCAGTTCTTC. The chain links TRBV25-1 to TRBJ2-1, with D possibly being TRBD2 (6 bases). The germline CDR1 and CDR2 sequences are MGHDK and SYGVNS. Trimming removed 7 bases from V and 7 bases from J, with 14 bases in between. This CDR3 region has 13 residues.

The genes are TRBV6-1 and TRBJ1-2, with a weak D call TRBD1 (5 bases). V dropped 2 bases and J dropped 10 bases, with 20 bases sitting between them. The V gene's germline CDR1 is MNHNS and CDR2 SASEGT. This CDR3 spans 15 amino acids. The DNA of the CDR3 is TGTGCCAGCAGTGAAAGCAGGGCGCTGTTAGACGTCTACACCTTC. Its translation is CASSESRALLDVYTF.

This clone occurred a few times. V and J are TRBV7-8 and TRBJ1-5; 11 bases match TRBD1. CDR3 length: 14 residues. Germline CDR1 SGHVS, CDR2 FQNEAQ. V was clipped by 5 bases and J by 9 bases; unmatched bases: 6. The CDR3 DNA sequence: TGTGCCAGCAGCCCGGGACAGGGGGTTTTGCCCCAGCATTTT. Its protein product is CASSPGQGVLPQHF.

The chain uses TRBV7-2 and TRBJ2-7, with TRBD2 as a possible D gene (6 bases). Germline CDR1 reads SGHTA; CDR2 reads FQGNSA. Trimming left V 1 base short and J 4 bases short, with 11 bases between. CDR3 size: 14 residues. CDR3 sequence reads: CASSLGASAYEQYF. As DNA, the CDR3 is TGTGCCAGCAGCTTAGGGGCTAGCGCGTACGAGCAGTACTTC.

V and J are TRBV6-5 and TRBJ1-2, with 7 bases that match TRBD1. Germline assignment: CDR1 MNHEY and CDR2 SVGAGI. This CDR3 contains 15 residues. V trimming: 4 bases; J trimming: 1 base; junction bases outside the gene matches: 6. CDR3: CASSWGNRGNYGYTF. The CDR3, as DNA: TGTGCCAGCAGTTGGGGGAACAGGGGTAACTATGGCTACACCTTC.

This clone has only a few counts. The chain carries TRBV5-4 and TRBJ2-3; D is ambiguous. From germline, CDR1 is SGHNT and CDR2 YYREEE (reference sequence). V lost 0 bases and J 0 bases, leaving 5 bases between the germline ends. This CDR3 spans 14 amino acids. The CDR3 region has the DNA TGTGCCAGCAGCTTGGGCGTTAGCACAGATACGCAGTATTTT. It encodes CASSLGVSTDTQYF.

This chain links TRBV7-2 with TRBJ1-1; 7 bases are a match to TRBD1. Germline V gene data show CDR1 as SGHTA and CDR2 as FQGNSA. V shed 4 bases and J 11 bases; nucleotides not matched to a gene: 7. This CDR3 has 12 amino acids. In nucleotides, the CDR3 is TGTGCCAGCAGCTCCCCAGGGGGTCGGGCTTTCTTT. This gives the protein CASSSPGGRAFF.

Remarks on this clone: One end of the junction varies from germline; a read error may be responsible. The chain links TRBV19 to TRBJ2-6; D ambiguous. This CDR3 is built from 16 residues. Per the germline V gene, CDR1 is LNHDA and CDR2 is SQIVND (reference sequence). The DNA for the CDR3 is TGTGCCAGTAGTATAGGAGTGTCCTCTAGGGCCAACGTCCTGACTTTC. Translated: CASSIGVSSRANVLTF. The variable domain in full, completed from reference TRBV19 and TRBJ2-6, reads DGGITQSPKYLFRKEGQNVTLSCEQNLNHDAMYWYRQDPGQGLRLIYYSQIVNDFQKGDIAEGYSVSREKKESFPLTVTSAQKNPTAFYLCASSIGVSSRANVLTFGAGSRLTVL.

This clone has a handful of counts. DNA for the CDR3: TGTGCCAGTAGTACGTTTCACGGGACTAGCGGCTACGAGCAGTACTTC. It is translated as CASSTFHGTSGYEQYF. V gene TRBV19 combines with J gene TRBJ2-7; 11 bases match TRBD2. This CDR3 contains 16 residues. Germline V CDR1 and CDR2: LNHDA, SQIVND (reference sequence). Losses at the gene ends were 4 bases for V and 3 bases for J; bases not matched to a gene: 8.

The rearrangement links TRBV12-3 or TRBV12-4 to TRBJ2-2, with no clear D. V gave up 3 bases and J gave up 8 bases, with 4 bases separating them. The CDR3 is made up of 11 amino acids. The CDR3 spells CASSFRGELFF. CDR3 nucleotide sequence: TGTGCCAGCAGTTTCAGGGGGGAGCTGTTTTTT.

The V and J genes are TRBV9 and TRBJ1-6, with TRBD1 as a possible D gene (5 bases). From germline, CDR1 is SGDLS and CDR2 YYNGEE. This CDR3 has 16 amino acids. V lost 3 bases and J 8 bases, leaving 18 bases between the germline ends. DNA of the CDR3: TGTGCCAGCAGCGCAATCGGGGGGAGGGAGGATTCACCCCTCCACTTT. As protein: CASSAIGGREDSPLHF.

The CDR3 region is CASSQTRTGGRSNQPQHF. In DNA form, the CDR3 reads TGTGCCAGTTCACAAACACGGACAGGGGGCCGGAGCAATCAGCCCCAGCATTTT. This chain connects TRBV19 to TRBJ1-5, with 11 bases aligning to TRBD1. CDR1 LNHDA and CDR2 SQIVND come from the germline V gene (reference sequence). Trimming at V came to 8 bases and at J to 1 base, leaving 13 bases not matched to a gene. The CDR3 totals 18 residues.

V is TRBV4-1 and J is TRBJ1-5, with D possibly being TRBD1 (5 bases). V lost 4 bases, J lost 7 bases, and 17 bases lay in between. CDR1 is MGHRA and CDR2 is YSYEKL in the germline V gene. This CDR3 comprises 15 residues. The CDR3 reads CASSRVRDSGQPQHF. In DNA, the CDR3 is TGCGCCAGCAGCCGCGTCCGGGACTCTGGGCAGCCCCAGCATTTT.

This chain links TRBV6-2 or TRBV6-3 with TRBJ1-5; 8 nucleotides agree with TRBD1. CDR1 MNHEY and CDR2 SVGEGT come from the germline V gene. This CDR3 contains 16 residues. V was pared by 5 bases and J by 5 bases, with 11 bases of the junction left unmatched. The CDR3 nucleotides read TGTGCCAGCAGTCCGTTCCAGGGGGCGCGGGATCAGCCCCAGCATTTT. Its protein product is CASSPFQGARDQPQHF.

This rearrangement joins TRBV2 to TRBJ1-5, with 8 bases lining up with TRBD1. V gave up 2 bases and J gave up 8 bases; unmatched junction bases: 5. CDR3 length equals 14 residues. Germline assignment: CDR1 SNHLY and CDR2 FYNNEI. CDR3 residues: CASSEYDRGEPQHF. In nucleotides, the CDR3 is TGTGCCAGCAGTGAATACGACAGGGGAGAGCCCCAGCATTTT.

The chain joins TRBV7-9 to TRBJ1-2; TRBD1 might be the D (5 bases). Trimming stripped 1 base from V and 10 bases from J, with 13 bases between. The CDR3 is 13 amino acids. Germline values: CDR1 SEHNR, CDR2 FQNEAQ (reference sequence). CDR3 in amino acids: CASSLEQATAYTF. CDR3 sequence (DNA): TGTGCCAGCAGCTTAGAACAGGCGACTGCCTACACCTTC.

The chain links TRBV6-5 to TRBJ2-2; 10 positions match TRBD2. CDR3 length equals 15 residues. Germline assignment: CDR1 MNHEY and CDR2 SVGAGI. V lost 6 bases to trimming and J lost 5 bases; unmatched junction nucleotides: 6. CDR3 in DNA: TGTGCCAGCAGGGCTAGCGGGAGAAGGACCGGGGAGCTGTTTTTT. As protein: CASRASGRRTGELFF.

V usage is TRBV5-6 and J usage is TRBJ2-4; D possibly corresponds to TRBD1 (6 bases). The germline gives CDR1 SGHDT, CDR2 YYEEEE. Trimming left V 0 bases short and J 5 bases short, with 9 bases between. The CDR3 loop spans 14 amino acids. CDR3 bases: TGTGCCAGCAGCTTGGGGACAGTAGAAAACATTCAGTACTTC. Translated: CASSLGTVENIQYF.

The chain recombines TRBV3-1 (or the pseudogene TRBV3-2) with TRBJ2-2, with D maybe TRBD1 (6 bases). Germline V gene data show CDR1 as LGHDT and CDR2 as YNNKEL (reference sequence). Trimming removed 7 bases from V and 6 bases from J, with 15 bases in between. The CDR3 runs to 14 residues. The CDR3 loop is CASNFGTGSGELFF. As DNA, the CDR3 is TGTGCCAGCAACTTTGGTACAGGGTCCGGGGAGCTGTTTTTT.

This clone has just a few counts. The CDR3 reads CASSQVGTGGMNTEAFF. CDR3 DNA sequence: TGTGCCAGCAGCCAAGTAGGGACAGGGGGAATGAACACTGAAGCTTTCTTT. V usage is TRBV3-1 (or the pseudogene TRBV3-2) and J usage is TRBJ1-1, with 11 bases lining up with TRBD1. Germline-derived CDR1 and CDR2 are LGHDT and YNNKEL (reference sequence). Losses at the gene ends were 1 base for V and 0 bases for J; bases not matched to a gene: 4. This CDR3 region has 17 residues.

This chain links TRBV30 with TRBJ2-7, with 7 bases aligning to TRBD2. Germline V gives CDR1 GTSNPN, CDR2 SVGIG (reference sequence). Unmatched junction bases numbered 11, after V lost 3 bases and J lost 3 bases. The CDR3 is 15 residues long. The CDR3 here is CAWSGSGSYLYEQYF. CDR3 sequence (DNA): TGTGCCTGGAGCGGTAGCGGGTCATACCTCTACGAGCAGTACTTC.

The chain recombines TRBV28 with TRBJ1-6; D unclear. The CDR3 is 13 residues long. Germline CDR1 and CDR2: MDHEN and SYDVKM. Between the trimmed V and J ends, which lost 5 bases and 7 bases, there was a span of 9 bases. Written as DNA, the CDR3 is TGTGCCAGCAGTGCGGGCGGGAATTCACCCCTCCACTTT. Translated, it gives CASSAGGNSPLHF.

The rearrangement joins TRBV7-8 to TRBJ1-1; no clear D gene. CDR1 is SGHVS, CDR2 FQNEAQ, per germline. The CDR3 is made up of 15 amino acids. V was trimmed by 5 bases and J by 0 bases, leaving 13 bases between them. CDR3 bases: TGTGCCAGCAGCACTAGTTGGATGATGAACACTGAAGCTTTCTTT. This sequence encodes CASSTSWMMNTEAFF.